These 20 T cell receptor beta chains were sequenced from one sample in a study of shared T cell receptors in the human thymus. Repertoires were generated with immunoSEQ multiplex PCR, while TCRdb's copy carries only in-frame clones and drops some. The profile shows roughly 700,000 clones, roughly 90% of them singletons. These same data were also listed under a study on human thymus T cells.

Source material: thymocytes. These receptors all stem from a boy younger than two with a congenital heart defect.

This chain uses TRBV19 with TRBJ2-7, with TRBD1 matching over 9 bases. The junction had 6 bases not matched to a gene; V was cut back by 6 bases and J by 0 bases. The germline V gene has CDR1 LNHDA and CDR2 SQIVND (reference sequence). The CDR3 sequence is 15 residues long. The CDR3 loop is CASSHGGQGSYEQYF. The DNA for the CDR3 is TGTGCCAGTAGCCATGGGGGACAGGGCTCCTACGAGCAGTACTTC.

CDR3 amino acids: CASSQENSSVANYGYTF. The CDR3 region has the DNA TGTGCCAGCAGCCAAGAGAATTCGTCAGTTGCTAACTATGGCTACACCTTC. The J gene is TRBJ1-2, the V gene TRBV14; D unclear. V shed 0 bases and J shed 0 bases, with 14 bases lying between them. The CDR3 has 17 amino acids. Looked up from germline, CDR1 is SGHDN and CDR2 is FVKESK.

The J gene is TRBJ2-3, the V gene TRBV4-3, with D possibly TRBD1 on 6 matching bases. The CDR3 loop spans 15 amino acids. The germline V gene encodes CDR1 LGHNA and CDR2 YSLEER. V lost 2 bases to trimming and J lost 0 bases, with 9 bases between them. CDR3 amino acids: CASSQHRESTDTQYF. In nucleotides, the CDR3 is TGCGCCAGCAGCCAACACAGGGAGAGCACAGATACGCAGTATTTT.

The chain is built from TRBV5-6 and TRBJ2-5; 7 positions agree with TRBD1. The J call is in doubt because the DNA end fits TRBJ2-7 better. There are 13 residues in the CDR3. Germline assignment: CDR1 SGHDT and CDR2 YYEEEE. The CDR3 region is CATRRQGHYEQYF. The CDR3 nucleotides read TGTGCCACCCGGAGACAGGGACACTACGAGCAGTACTTC.

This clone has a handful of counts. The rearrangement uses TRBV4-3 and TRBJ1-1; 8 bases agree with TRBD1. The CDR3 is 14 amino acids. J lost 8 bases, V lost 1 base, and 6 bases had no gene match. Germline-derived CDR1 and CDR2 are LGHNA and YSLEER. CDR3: CASSQGPPGGEAFF. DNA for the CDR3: TGCGCCAGCAGCCAAGGCCCCCCAGGGGGCGAAGCTTTCTTT.

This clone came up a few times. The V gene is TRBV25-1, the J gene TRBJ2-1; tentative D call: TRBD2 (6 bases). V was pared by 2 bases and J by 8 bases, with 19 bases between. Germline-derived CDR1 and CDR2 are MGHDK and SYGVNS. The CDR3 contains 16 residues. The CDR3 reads CASSELDSGTKYEQFF. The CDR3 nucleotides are TGTGCCAGCAGTGAACTGGATAGCGGTACCAAATATGAGCAGTTCTTC.

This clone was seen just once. The CDR3 nucleotides read TGTGCCTGGAGCGAGGGGGACAGGCAAACAGATACGCAGTATTTT. This codes for CAWSEGDRQTDTQYF. This chain connects TRBV30 to TRBJ2-3; 8 positions agree with TRBD1. The V gene's germline CDR1 is GTSNPN and CDR2 SVGIG (reference sequence). This CDR3 is 15 amino acids long. J was trimmed by 3 bases and V by 3 bases; bases with no gene match: 8.

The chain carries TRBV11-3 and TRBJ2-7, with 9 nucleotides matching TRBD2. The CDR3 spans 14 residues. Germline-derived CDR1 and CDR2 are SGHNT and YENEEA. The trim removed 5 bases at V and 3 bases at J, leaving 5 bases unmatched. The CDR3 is CASSRLAEIYEQYF. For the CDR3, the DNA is TGTGCCAGCAGCAGACTAGCGGAAATCTACGAGCAGTACTTC.

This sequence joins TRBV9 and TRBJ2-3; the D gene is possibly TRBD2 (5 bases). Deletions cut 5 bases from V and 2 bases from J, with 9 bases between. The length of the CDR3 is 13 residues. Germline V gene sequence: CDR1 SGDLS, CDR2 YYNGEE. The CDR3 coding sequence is TGTGCCAGCAGAGGGAGTCCCACAGATACGCAGTATTTT. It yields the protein CASRGSPTDTQYF.

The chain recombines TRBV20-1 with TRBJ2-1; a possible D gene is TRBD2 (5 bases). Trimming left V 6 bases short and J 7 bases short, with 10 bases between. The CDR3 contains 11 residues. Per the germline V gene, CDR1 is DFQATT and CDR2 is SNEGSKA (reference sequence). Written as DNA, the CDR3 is TGCAGTGCGGGAGCACCAAATGAGCAGTTCTTC. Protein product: CSAGAPNEQFF.

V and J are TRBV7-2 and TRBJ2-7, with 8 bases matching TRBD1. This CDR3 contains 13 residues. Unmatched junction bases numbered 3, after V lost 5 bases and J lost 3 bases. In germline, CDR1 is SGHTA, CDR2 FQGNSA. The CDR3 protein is CASSRDRGYEQYF. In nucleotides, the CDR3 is TGTGCCAGCAGCCGAGACAGGGGCTACGAGCAGTACTTC. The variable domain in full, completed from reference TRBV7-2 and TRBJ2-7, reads GAGVSQSPSNKVTEKGKDVELRCDPISGHTALYWYRQSLGQGLEFLIYFQGNSAPDKSGLPSDRFSAERTGGSVSTLTIQRTQQEDSAVYLCASSRDRGYEQYFGPGTRLTVT.

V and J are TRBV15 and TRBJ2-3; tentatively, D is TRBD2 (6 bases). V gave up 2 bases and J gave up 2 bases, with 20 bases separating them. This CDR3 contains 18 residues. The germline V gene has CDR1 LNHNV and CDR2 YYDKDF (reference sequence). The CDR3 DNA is TGTGCCACCAGCAGACCTCAACAGGAGGGCCGGGACACAGATACGCAGTATTTT. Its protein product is CATSRPQQEGRDTDTQYF.

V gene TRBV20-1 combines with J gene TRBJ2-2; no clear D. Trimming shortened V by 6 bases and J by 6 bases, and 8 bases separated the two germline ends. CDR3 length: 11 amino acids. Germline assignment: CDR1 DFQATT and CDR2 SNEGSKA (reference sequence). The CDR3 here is CSARSAGELFF. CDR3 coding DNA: TGCAGTGCCCGGTCGGCCGGGGAGCTGTTTTTT.

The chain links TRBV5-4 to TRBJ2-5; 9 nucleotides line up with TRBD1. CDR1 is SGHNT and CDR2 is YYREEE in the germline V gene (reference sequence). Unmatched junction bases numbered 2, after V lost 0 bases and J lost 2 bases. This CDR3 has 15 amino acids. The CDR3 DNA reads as TGTGCCAGCAGCTTGGCCGGACAGGGGCAAGAGACCCAGTACTTC. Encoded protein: CASSLAGQGQETQYF.

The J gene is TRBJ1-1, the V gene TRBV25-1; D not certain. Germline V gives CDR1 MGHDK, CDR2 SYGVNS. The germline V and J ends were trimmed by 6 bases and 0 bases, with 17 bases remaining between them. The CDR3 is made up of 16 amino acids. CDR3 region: CASRSPGVHLNTEAFF. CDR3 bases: TGTGCCAGCAGATCGCCGGGAGTACATTTGAACACTGAAGCTTTCTTT. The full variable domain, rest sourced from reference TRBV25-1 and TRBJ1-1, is EADIYQTPRYLVIGTGKKITLECSQTMGHDKMYWYQQDPGMELHLIHYSYGVNSTEKGDLSSESTVSRIRTEHFPLTLESARPSHTSQYLCASRSPGVHLNTEAFFGQGTRLTVV.

For the CDR3, the DNA is TGTGCCAGCAGCCCCAAACGGGACACGACCTACGAGCAGTACTTC. Translated: CASSPKRDTTYEQYF. This rearrangement joins TRBV7-8 to TRBJ2-7, with D possibly matching TRBD1 (6 bases). Germline V gives CDR1 SGHVS, CDR2 FQNEAQ. V was cut by 5 bases and J by 2 bases, with 16 bases left in between. The CDR3 sequence is 15 residues long.

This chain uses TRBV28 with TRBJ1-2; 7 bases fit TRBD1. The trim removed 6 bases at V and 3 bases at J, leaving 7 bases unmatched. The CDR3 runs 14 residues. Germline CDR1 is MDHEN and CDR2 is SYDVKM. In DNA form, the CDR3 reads TGTGCCAGCAGACTTACAGGGGTTGACTATGGCTACACCTTC. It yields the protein CASRLTGVDYGYTF.

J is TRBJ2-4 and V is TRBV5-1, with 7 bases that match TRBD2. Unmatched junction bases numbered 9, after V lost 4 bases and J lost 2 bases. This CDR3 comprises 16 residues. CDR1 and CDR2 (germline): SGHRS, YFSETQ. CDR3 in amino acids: CASSRTSRGSKNIQYF. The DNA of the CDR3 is TGCGCCAGCAGCAGGACTAGTCGTGGGTCCAAAAACATTCAGTACTTC.

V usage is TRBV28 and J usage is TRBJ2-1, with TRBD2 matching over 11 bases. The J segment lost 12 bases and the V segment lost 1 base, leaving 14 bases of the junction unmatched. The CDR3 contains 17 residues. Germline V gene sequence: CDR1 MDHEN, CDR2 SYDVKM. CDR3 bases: TGTGCCAGCAGTTTATCTCAACTAGCGGGAGAAGGAGTCGGGCAGTTCTTC. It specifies CASSLSQLAGEGVGQFF.

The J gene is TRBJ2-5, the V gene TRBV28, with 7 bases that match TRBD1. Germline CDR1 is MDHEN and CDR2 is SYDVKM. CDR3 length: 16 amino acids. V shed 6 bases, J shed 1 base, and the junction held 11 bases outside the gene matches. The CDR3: CASSPVLRGPQETQYF. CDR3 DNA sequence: TGTGCCAGCAGCCCCGTCTTGAGGGGGCCCCAAGAGACCCAGTACTTC.